Following are 28 T cell receptor beta chains from one sample sequenced in a study of regulatory T cells in long-lasting Graves disease. The sample's time point: newly diagnosed GD, antithyroid drugs for less than 3 months. PBMCs were the source of the RNA used for TCR sequencing. HTBI primers from iRepertoire and Arm-PCR of CDR3 regions yielded the TCR beta libraries. TCRdb recomputed calls from the multiplex PCR reads with MiXCR, one row per CDR3 protein. The profile shows under 300,000 distinct CDR3 sequences, roughly a fifth of them singletons. Sequenced here: peripheral blood mononuclear cells (PBMCs), sampled at new diagnosis, from a patient treated with antithyroid drugs. The receptor set was obtained from a female donor with Graves disease.

This clonotype was observed a single time. The chain joins TRBV6-1 to TRBJ1-6; maybe TRBD1 (5 bases). V was cut by 5 bases and J by 10 bases, with 15 bases left in between. CDR3 size: 14 residues. Per germline, CDR1 MNHNS and CDR2 SASEGT. The CDR3 DNA reads TGTGCCAGCAGTCCGGGACGGATCTTGTCACCCCTCCACTTT. It specifies CASSPGRILSPLHF.

This clonotype was detected many times. The rearrangement uses TRBV6-5 and TRBJ1-1, with TRBD1 matching 7 bases. Germline lookup yields CDR1 MNHEY and CDR2 SVGAGI. The trim removed 3 bases at V and 5 bases at J, leaving 9 bases unmatched. This CDR3 contains 15 residues. CDR3 bases: TGTGCCAGCAGTTATGGGACTTACAGGGGAACTGAAGCTTTCTTT. Encoded protein: CASSYGTYRGTEAFF.

This clonotype was counted between two and nine times. A far larger clone is one base from this, pointing to a likely read error. The rearrangement uses TRBV20-1 and TRBJ2-4; a possible D gene is TRBD1 (6 bases). This CDR3 contains 12 residues. The V end was cut by 3 bases, the J end by 13 bases, with 16 bases between. CDR1 DFQATT and CDR2 SNEGSKA come from the germline V gene (reference sequence). This CDR3 reads CSASRGSGEQYF. The CDR3 bases are TGCAGTGCTAGCCGAGGGTCAGGGGAGCAGTACTTC.

This chain uses TRBV12-3 or TRBV12-4 with TRBJ2-2, with D perhaps TRBD1 or TRBD2 (6 bases each). Trimming left V 10 bases short and J 2 bases short, with 20 bases between. The CDR3 is made up of 16 amino acids. In DNA form, the CDR3 reads TGTGCCATCACCCCAAGGGGCGGGACAAACACCGGGGAGCTGTTTTTT. It encodes CAITPRGGTNTGELFF.

The chain has TRBV6-1 and TRBJ1-2; D remains ambiguous. Deletions cut 2 bases from V and 4 bases from J, with 11 bases between. Germline assignment: CDR1 MNHNS and CDR2 SASEGT. The CDR3 is 14 residues long. The CDR3 nucleotides read TGTGCCAGCAGTGAATGGGTAGGCGTCTATGGCTACACCTTC. It translates to CASSEWVGVYGYTF.

The V gene is TRBV11-2, the J gene TRBJ2-7; 8 positions agree with TRBD1. Germline CDR1 reads SGHAT; CDR2 reads FQNNGV. Trimming removed 5 bases from V and 2 bases from J; junction bases left unmatched: 14. The CDR3 contains 17 residues. CDR3 sequence: CASSVSAWGQATYEQYF. The CDR3, as DNA: TGTGCCAGCAGCGTTTCCGCTTGGGGACAGGCGACCTACGAGCAGTACTTC.

This clonotype was detected ten times or more. CDR3 residues: CSALQPFSTDTQYF. The CDR3 DNA reads as TGCAGTGCCTTACAACCGTTTAGCACAGATACGCAGTATTTT. The chain couples TRBV20-1 to TRBJ2-3; D not certain. With 6 bases removed from V and 0 bases from J, the gap between germline ends came to 13 bases. CDR3 length equals 14 residues. Per the germline V gene, CDR1 is DFQATT and CDR2 is SNEGSKA (reference sequence).

This clonotype was found many times. The rearrangement joins TRBV20-1 to TRBJ2-2; weak D call: TRBD2 (5 bases). The CDR3 sequence is 16 residues long. Germline CDR1 DFQATT, CDR2 SNEGSKA (reference sequence). V gave up 1 base and J gave up 4 bases, with 16 bases separating them. The CDR3 is CSARVHGNGITGELFF. CDR3 nucleotide sequence: TGCAGTGCTAGAGTTCACGGGAACGGGATCACCGGGGAGCTGTTTTTT.

This clonotype occurred many times. V is TRBV5-1 and J is TRBJ2-1; TRBD1 matches 7 bases. The length of the CDR3 is 13 residues. Germline CDR1 reads SGHRS; CDR2 reads YFSETQ. The junction had 0 bases not matched to a gene; V was cut back by 1 base and J by 5 bases. For the CDR3, the DNA is TGCGCCAGCAGCTTGCAGGGGGACAATGAGCAGTTCTTC. It yields the protein CASSLQGDNEQFF.

This clonotype was observed a few times. This chain uses TRBV12-3 or TRBV12-4 with TRBJ2-7; 8 nucleotides align to TRBD1. CDR3 length: 14 residues. Unmatched junction bases numbered 6, after V lost 5 bases and J lost 3 bases. In DNA form, the CDR3 reads TGTGCCAGCAGTCGGACAGGGCGAAGCTACGAGCAGTACTTC. Translation: CASSRTGRSYEQYF.

In this sample, this clonotype turned up many times. The chain is built from TRBV2 and TRBJ2-1; D possibly corresponds to TRBD1 (6 bases). The CDR3 has 12 residues. The V end lost 5 bases, the J end lost 9 bases, and 11 bases lay between the germline ends. Per the germline V gene, CDR1 is SNHLY and CDR2 is FYNNEI. The CDR3 sequence: CASSTGLGEQFF. The CDR3 DNA follows: TGTGCCAGCAGTACAGGGCTGGGTGAGCAGTTCTTC.

Ten or more counts support this clonotype. This chain uses TRBV2 with TRBJ2-3; 8 positions agree with TRBD2. Germline V gene data show CDR1 as SNHLY and CDR2 as FYNNEI. The V and J ends lost 6 bases and 5 bases, in that order; junction bases with no gene match: 10. This CDR3 comprises 15 residues. This chain's CDR3 is CASRVLAARGDTQYF. The CDR3 nucleotides are TGTGCCAGCAGGGTACTAGCGGCGAGGGGAGATACGCAGTATTTT.

The chain couples TRBV11-2 to TRBJ2-7, with 10 bases lining up with TRBD2. J gave up 6 bases and V 3 bases, and 8 bases lay outside the gene matches. Germline assignment: CDR1 SGHAT and CDR2 FQNNGV. The CDR3 consists of 15 residues. As DNA, the CDR3 is TGTGCCAGCAGCTTCTTAGCGGGGGGCCCGGGCGAGCAGTACTTC. It yields the protein CASSFLAGGPGEQYF. The full variable domain, completed using reference TRBV11-2 and TRBJ2-7, is EAGVAQSPRYKIIEKRQSVAFWCNPISGHATLYWYQQILGQGPKLLIQFQNNGVVDDSQLPKDRFSAERLKGVDSTLKIQPAKLEDSAVYLCASSFLAGGPGEQYFGPGTRLTVT.

Worth noting for this clonotype: This could be a read error, since a much larger clone is one nucleotide away. The chain combines TRBV28 with TRBJ1-2, with D maybe TRBD1 (6 bases). Germline CDR1 MDHEN, CDR2 SYDVKM. The CDR3 is 15 residues long. V dropped 5 bases and J dropped 2 bases, with 15 bases sitting between them. The CDR3 region is CASSDHGGANYGYTF. CDR3 bases: TGTGCCAGCAGTGATCACGGGGGGGCAAACTATGGCTACACCTTC.

The table lists this clonotype with a count of one. This may be a read error, as it is one base from a much larger clone. The V call is TRBV7-2, the J call TRBJ2-2; D might be TRBD2 (5 bases). The CDR3 contains 17 residues. The V and J ends lost 1 base and 4 bases respectively, with 16 bases between them. CDR1 and CDR2 (germline): SGHTA, FQGNSA. CDR3 sequence (DNA): TGTGCCAGCAGCTTAGTAGTCGGACCAGCGGTCACCGGGGAGCTGTTTTTT. Its translation: CASSLVVGPAVTGELFF.

This clonotype has at least ten counts. CDR3 amino acids: CASSPGDRVGLETQYF. In DNA form, the CDR3 reads TGTGCCAGCAGTCCCGGGGACAGGGTCGGACTAGAGACCCAGTACTTC. The chain carries TRBV27 and TRBJ2-5; 9 nucleotides line up with TRBD1. This CDR3 is built from 16 residues. Looked up from germline, CDR1 is MNHEY and CDR2 is SMNVEV (reference sequence). The J segment lost 4 bases and the V segment lost 5 bases, leaving 11 bases of the junction unmatched.

This clonotype came up many times. This chain connects TRBV12-3 or TRBV12-4 to TRBJ1-6, with D tentatively TRBD1 (5 bases). V was pared by 3 bases and J by 7 bases, with 13 bases between. CDR3 length: 15 amino acids. CDR3 nucleotides: TGTGCCAGCAGTTTTGGGCGACAGACCAATTCACCCCTCCACTTT. It translates to CASSFGRQTNSPLHF.

In its sample, this clonotype was seen many times. One end of the junction fails to match germline, which may point to a read error. The chain carries TRBV5-1 and TRBJ2-1, with D possibly being TRBD1 (5 bases). Per germline, CDR1 SGHRS and CDR2 YFSETQ. CDR3 length: 13 amino acids. The CDR3 nucleotides are TGTGCCAGCAGCTTGGCTAAGGGGCGCGAGCAGTTCTTC. As protein: CASSLAKGREQFF.

Worth noting for this clonotype: A read error likely explains this, since a far larger clone differs by one base. The CDR3 sequence is CASSLGMGDEQYF. CDR3 DNA sequence: TGTGCCAGCAGCTTGGGTATGGGGGATGAGCAGTACTTC. The rearrangement joins TRBV3-1 to TRBJ2-5, with D perhaps assigned TRBD1 or TRBD2 (5 bases each). The CDR3 length is 13 residues. Germline loops: CDR1 LGHDT, CDR2 YNNKEL (reference sequence). Between the trimmed V and J ends, which lost 5 bases and 11 bases, there was a span of 18 bases.

V and J are TRBV6-5 and TRBJ2-5; 7 bases line up with TRBD2. Germline assignment: CDR1 MNHEY and CDR2 SVGAGI. The CDR3 loop spans 14 amino acids. Trimming took 2 bases from V and 4 from J; bases not matched to a gene: 4. CDR3 bases: TGTGCCAGCAGTTACGAGACTAGCCGAGAGACCCAGTACTTC. It yields the protein CASSYETSRETQYF.

For this clonotype: With a far larger clone one base away, a read error is the likely cause. The chain employs TRBV14 and TRBJ2-3, with a possible D match to TRBD2 (6 bases). The DNA end favors TRBJ2-1, so the J call may be wrong. The CDR3 is 15 residues long. From germline, CDR1 is SGHDN and CDR2 FVKESK. CDR3 nucleotide sequence: TGTGCCAGCAGCGCCGGGACTCCGCCGCACAATGGGCAGTTCTTC. This sequence encodes CASSAGTPPHNGQFF.

This clonotype has more than one count but fewer than ten. The V and J genes are TRBV4-3 and TRBJ1-2; no firm D call. The germline gives CDR1 LGHNA, CDR2 YSLEER. The CDR3 is 14 amino acids. V shed 0 bases and J shed 3 bases, with 8 bases lying between them. In nucleotides, the CDR3 is TGCGCCAGCAGCCAAGAGTTGGAGGACTATGGCTACACCTTC. Its translation is CASSQELEDYGYTF.

This clonotype was picked up many times. CDR3 protein: CSARGGTSGSSYEQYF. The CDR3 DNA reads as TGCAGTGCTAGAGGGGGGACTAGCGGGAGCTCCTACGAGCAGTACTTC. V gene TRBV20-1 combines with J gene TRBJ2-7; 14 bases match TRBD2. J gave up 0 bases and V 1 base, and 2 bases lay outside the gene matches. The CDR3 spans 16 residues. Germline-derived CDR1 and CDR2 are DFQATT and SNEGSKA (reference sequence).

This clonotype was observed many times. V usage is TRBV18 and J usage is TRBJ1-1; 7 bases are a match to TRBD1. Losses at the gene ends were 2 bases for V and 7 bases for J; bases not matched to a gene: 13. CDR1 and CDR2 (germline): KGHSH, LQKENI. The CDR3 sequence is 16 residues long. This CDR3 is CASSPEKTDRVSEAFF. The CDR3 bases are TGTGCCAGCTCACCAGAGAAAACTGACAGGGTTAGTGAAGCTTTCTTT.

This clonotype was counted at least ten times. This chain joins TRBV4-3 and TRBJ2-7; perhaps D is TRBD1 or TRBD2 (5 bases each). CDR1 LGHNA and CDR2 YSLEER come from the germline V gene. The CDR3 has 15 amino acids. V was pared by 0 bases and J by 6 bases, with 15 bases between. This CDR3 reads CASSQDGKGRIEQYF. The CDR3 coding sequence is TGCGCCAGCAGCCAAGATGGCAAGGGGAGAATCGAGCAGTACTTC.

This chain links TRBV7-2 with TRBJ2-1; TRBD2 matches at 13 bases. Germline V CDR1 and CDR2: SGHTA, FQGNSA. V shed 5 bases, J shed 0 bases, and the junction held 10 bases outside the gene matches. The CDR3 loop spans 19 amino acids. This chain's CDR3 is CASSPSGLAGQSSYNEQFF. CDR3 nucleotides: TGTGCCAGCAGCCCCTCGGGACTAGCGGGACAGAGCTCCTACAATGAGCAGTTCTTC.

This clonotype was seen a single time. The chain couples TRBV3-1 to TRBJ2-1; TRBD1 might be the D (6 bases). The CDR3 length is 14 residues. Germline assignment: CDR1 LGHDT and CDR2 YNNKEL (reference sequence). Between the trimmed V and J ends, which lost 1 base and 10 bases, there was a span of 14 bases. CDR3 DNA sequence: TGTGCCAGCAGCCAAGGACAGGTATCCTACGAGCAGTTCTTC. Translation: CASSQGQVSYEQFF.

This clonotype showed up just a few times. Here the CDR3 reads CAWSLEGFGEQFF. CDR3 coding DNA: TGTGCCTGGAGTTTAGAAGGGTTTGGTGAGCAGTTCTTC. The rearrangement joins TRBV30 to TRBJ2-1; D is unclear. Trimming stripped 2 bases from V and 9 bases from J, with 14 bases between. Germline assignment: CDR1 GTSNPN and CDR2 SVGIG (reference sequence). This CDR3 is 13 amino acids long.